The sequence of this TCR beta chain was determined in a study of Ad26.COV2.S vaccination and SARS-CoV-2 variants. The overall study: The Ad26.COV2.S arm of the COV1001 trial was where the donor was placed. General observations from the study: In TCR breadth and depth analyses, total T cell responses may have been underestimated.

Produced via immunoSEQ multiplex PCR; TCRdb's table is partial and in-frame only. Altogether 350,000 to 600,000 clones are present, 80% to 90% being singletons, with the ten largest covering roughly 1.7%. Treatment given: 19 received Ad26.COV2.S at low or high dose, single or two shots; a few received placebo; per-sample allocation not given. It was on day 63 after the first vaccine or placebo injection that samples were taken. An Ad26 vector expressing Wuhan-strain SARS-CoV-2 spike constituted the vaccine. About this clone itself: The antigen remains undetermined.

V shed 3 bases, J shed 2 bases, and the junction held 12 bases outside the gene matches. The CDR3 totals 18 residues. Germline-derived CDR1 and CDR2 are KGHSH and LQKENI. This sample comprised peripheral blood, obtained in a trial of Ad26.COV2.S vaccine versus placebo. The TCR originated in a person aged 18-65 years who received the Ad26.COV2.S COVID-19 vaccine or a placebo. The rearrangement joins TRBV18 to TRBJ2-1, with 8 bases identical to TRBD2. This CDR3 reads CASSPSSLREVPYNEQFF. The CDR3 DNA follows: TGTGCCAGCTCACCGTCATCTCTGCGGGAGGTCCCCTACAATGAGCAGTTCTTC.